This TCR beta chain is from a study of T cell changes during pregnancy in multiple sclerosis. The protocol was immunoSEQ multiplex PCR, while the TCRdb copy is restricted to in-frame clones and leaves out a portion. In the table there are approximately 40,000 clones, around 90% of which are singletons. CDR3 length: 19 residues. V was trimmed by 0 bases and J by 1 base, leaving 21 bases between them. Germline assignment: CDR1 SGHDN and CDR2 FVKESK. The rearrangement links TRBV14 to TRBJ2-5, with a possible D match to TRBD2 (7 bases). Sequenced material: CD4+ T cells from peripheral blood mononuclear cells, taken after pregnancy. This receptor was taken from a female donor in good health, enrolled as a control in a pregnancy study. CDR3 nucleotide sequence: TGTGCCAGCAGCCAAGATCCATTTGGGGGGCGGGGGCTCCAAGAGACCCAGTACTTC. This sequence encodes CASSQDPFGGRGLQETQYF.